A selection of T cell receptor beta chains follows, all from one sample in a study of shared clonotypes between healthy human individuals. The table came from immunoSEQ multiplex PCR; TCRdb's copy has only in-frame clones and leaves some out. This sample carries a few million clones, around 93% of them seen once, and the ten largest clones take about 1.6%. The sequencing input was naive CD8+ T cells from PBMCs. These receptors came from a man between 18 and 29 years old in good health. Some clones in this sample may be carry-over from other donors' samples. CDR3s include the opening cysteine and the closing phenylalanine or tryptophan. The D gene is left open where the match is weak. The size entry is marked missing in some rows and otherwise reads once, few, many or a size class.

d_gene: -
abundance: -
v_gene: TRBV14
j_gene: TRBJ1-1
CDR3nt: TGTGCCAGCAGCCCCTCGATCAGGGGCCCTGAAGCTTTCTTT
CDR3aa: CASSPSIRGPEAFF

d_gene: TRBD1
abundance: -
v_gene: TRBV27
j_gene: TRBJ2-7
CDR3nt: TGTGCCAGCAGTTTACTGGGACAGAGTAGCCCCTACGAGCAGTACTTC
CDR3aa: CASSLLGQSSPYEQYF

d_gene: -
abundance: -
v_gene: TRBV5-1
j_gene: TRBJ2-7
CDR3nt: TGCGCCAGCAGCTTGGGTGGCAGAACCTACGAGCAGTACTTC
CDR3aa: CASSLGGRTYEQYF

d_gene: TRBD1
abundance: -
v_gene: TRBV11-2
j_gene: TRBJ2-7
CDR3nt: TGTGCCAGCAGCTTCGGACAGGGGCAGGGCGAGCAGTACTTC
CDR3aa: CASSFGQGQGEQYF

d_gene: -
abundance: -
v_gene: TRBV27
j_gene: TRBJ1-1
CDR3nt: TGTGCCAGCAGTTTATCTGCCGGCGAAACGAGCACTGAAGCTTTCTTT
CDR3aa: CASSLSAGETSTEAFF

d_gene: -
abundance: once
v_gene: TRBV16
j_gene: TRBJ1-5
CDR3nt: TGTGCCAGCAGCCAAAAGGTGGACGGGAGCAATCAGCCCCAGCATTTT
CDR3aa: CASSQKVDGSNQPQHF

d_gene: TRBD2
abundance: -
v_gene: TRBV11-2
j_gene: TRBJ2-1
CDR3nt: TGTGCCAGCAGCTTAGGCGGGGGACTAGCGGGAGGTGAGCAGTTCTTC
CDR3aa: CASSLGGGLAGGEQFF

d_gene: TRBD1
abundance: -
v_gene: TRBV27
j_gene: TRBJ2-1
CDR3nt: TGTGCCAGCAGTCTAGGGACAGGGGGCGTAAATGAGCAGTTCTTC
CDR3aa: CASSLGTGGVNEQFF

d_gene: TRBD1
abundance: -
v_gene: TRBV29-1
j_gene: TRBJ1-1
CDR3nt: TGCAGCGTTGTAGACAGGGGCGGGGATACTGAAGCTTTCTTT
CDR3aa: CSVVDRGGDTEAFF

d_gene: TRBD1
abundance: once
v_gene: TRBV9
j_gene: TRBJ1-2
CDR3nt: TGTGCCAGCAGCGGAACGACAGGGGAGAGCTATGGCTACACCTTC
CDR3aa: CASSGTTGESYGYTF

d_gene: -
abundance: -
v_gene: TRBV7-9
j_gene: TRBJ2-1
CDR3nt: TGTGCCAGCAGCTCGCCGCCGAAATTCGATGAGCAGTTCTTC
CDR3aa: CASSSPPKFDEQFF

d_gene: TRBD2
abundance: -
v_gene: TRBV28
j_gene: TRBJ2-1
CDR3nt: TGTGCCAGCAGGGGACTAGCGAGCTCCTACAATGAGCAGTTCTTC
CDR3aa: CASRGLASSYNEQFF

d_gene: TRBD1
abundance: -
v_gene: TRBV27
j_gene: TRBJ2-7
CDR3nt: TGTGCCAGCAGTATGTCTGGACAGGGGCAAGACTACGAGCAGTACTTC
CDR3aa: CASSMSGQGQDYEQYF

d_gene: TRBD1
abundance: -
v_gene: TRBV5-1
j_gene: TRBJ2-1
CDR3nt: TGCGCCAGCAGCTTCGGAACAGGGGCTGGGGATGAGCAGTTCTTC
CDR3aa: CASSFGTGAGDEQFF

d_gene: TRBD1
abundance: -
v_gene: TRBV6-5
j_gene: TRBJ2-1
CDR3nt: TGTGCCAGCAGTTCGACAGGGGCCCACAATGAGCAGTTCTTC
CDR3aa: CASSSTGAHNEQFF

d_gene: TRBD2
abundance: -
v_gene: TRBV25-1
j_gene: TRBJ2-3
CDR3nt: TGTGCCAGCAGTGAATCCCCTAGCGGGAGTGTTACAGATACGCAGTATTTT
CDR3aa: CASSESPSGSVTDTQYF

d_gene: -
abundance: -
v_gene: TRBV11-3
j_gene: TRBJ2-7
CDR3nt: TGTGCCAGCAGCGGCCGGGCCATAAGGACAGTGCCTAAGGTGTCCTACGAGCAGTACTTC
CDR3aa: CASSGRAIRTVPKVSYEQYF

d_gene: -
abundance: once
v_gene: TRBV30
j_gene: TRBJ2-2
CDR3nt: TGTGCCTGGAGTGTTGTAGCAACCGGGGTAAACACCGGGGAGCTGTTTTTT
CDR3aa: CAWSVVATGVNTGELFF

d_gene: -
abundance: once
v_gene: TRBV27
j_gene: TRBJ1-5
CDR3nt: TGTGCCGCGGGATTACTAGGGGGCAATCAGCCCCAGCATTTT
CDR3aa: CAAGLLGGNQPQHF

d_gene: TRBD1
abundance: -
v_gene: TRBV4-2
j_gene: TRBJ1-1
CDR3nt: TGTGCCAGCAGCCAAGATCCCCCAGGGGGTGATGCCACTGAAGCTTTCTTT
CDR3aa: CASSQDPPGGDATEAFF

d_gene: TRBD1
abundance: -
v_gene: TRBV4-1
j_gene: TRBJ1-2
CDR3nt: TGCGCCAGCAGCCGACCGGGACAGGGGGCGCTTAGTTATGGCTACACCTTC
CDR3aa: CASSRPGQGALSYGYTF

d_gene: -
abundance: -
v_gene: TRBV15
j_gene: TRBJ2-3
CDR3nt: TGTGCCACCAGCAGAGGTCAGGCTCGAGGTAGAGATACGCAGTATTTT
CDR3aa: CATSRGQARGRDTQYF

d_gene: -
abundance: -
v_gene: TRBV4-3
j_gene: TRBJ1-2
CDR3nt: TGCGCCAGCAGCCAAGATAGGTCGGCGCAAGATGGCTACACCTTC
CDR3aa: CASSQDRSAQDGYTF

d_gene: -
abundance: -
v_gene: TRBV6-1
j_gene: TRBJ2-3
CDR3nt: TGTGCCAGCAGTGACATATACCTAGCCACAGATACGCAGTATTTT
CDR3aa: CASSDIYLATDTQYF

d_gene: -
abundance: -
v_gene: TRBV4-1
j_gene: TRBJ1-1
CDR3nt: TGCGCCAGCAGCCCGCTTGTAGAACAGCCGAACACTGAAGCTTTCTTT
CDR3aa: CASSPLVEQPNTEAFF

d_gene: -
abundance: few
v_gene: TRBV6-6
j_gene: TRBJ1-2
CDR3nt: TGTGCCAGCAGTTACTCGGGCGGGAGCGACTATGGCTACACCTTC
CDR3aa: CASSYSGGSDYGYTF

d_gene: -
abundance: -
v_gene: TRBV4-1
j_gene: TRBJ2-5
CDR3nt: TGCGCCAGCAGCCAAGAACCCCTCCCCGACGGCAGGGCGCAAGAGACCCAGTACTTC
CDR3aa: CASSQEPLPDGRAQETQYF

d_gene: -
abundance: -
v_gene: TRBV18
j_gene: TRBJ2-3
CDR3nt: TGTGCCAGCTCACCACCGTATTGGTATACGCAGTATTTT
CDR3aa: CASSPPYWYTQYF

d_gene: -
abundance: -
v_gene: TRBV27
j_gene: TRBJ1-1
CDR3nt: TGTGCCAGCAGTTTAAACCGGGACACTGAAGCTTTCTTT
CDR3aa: CASSLNRDTEAFF

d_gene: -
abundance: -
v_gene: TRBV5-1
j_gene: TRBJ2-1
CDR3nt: TGCGCCAGCAGGGTGGGAGGAAGGGCTGGTTGGGATGAGCAGTTCTTC
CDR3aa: CASRVGGRAGWDEQFF

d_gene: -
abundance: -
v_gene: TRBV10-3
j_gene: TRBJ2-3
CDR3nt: TGTGCCATCAGTGCCGGGAAGGGAAATCTGGCAGATACGCAGTATTTT
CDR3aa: CAISAGKGNLADTQYF

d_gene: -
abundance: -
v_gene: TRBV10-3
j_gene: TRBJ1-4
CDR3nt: TGTGCCATCAGTGTTGATAGAAACAGGGTTGGTGAAAAACTGTTTTTT
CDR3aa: CAISVDRNRVGEKLFF

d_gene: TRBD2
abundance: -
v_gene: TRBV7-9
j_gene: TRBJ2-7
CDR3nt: TGTGCCAGCAGCTCCGCGGGGAGCGGGAGGTCTTTTGGCTCCTACGAGCAGTACTTC
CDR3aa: CASSSAGSGRSFGSYEQYF

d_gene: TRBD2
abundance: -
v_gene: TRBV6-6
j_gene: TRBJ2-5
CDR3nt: TGTGCCAGCAGCTCCGGACTAGCGCTCCAAGAGACCCAGTACTTC
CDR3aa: CASSSGLALQETQYF

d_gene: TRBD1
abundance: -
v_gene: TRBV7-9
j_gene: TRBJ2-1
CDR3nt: TGTGCCAGCAGCCCACAGGGGGTCTCCTACAATGAGCAGTTCTTC
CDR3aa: CASSPQGVSYNEQFF

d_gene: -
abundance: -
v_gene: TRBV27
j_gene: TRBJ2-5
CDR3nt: TGTGCCAGCAGAACTAAGGACAGCAACCAAGAGACCCAGTACTTC
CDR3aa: CASRTKDSNQETQYF

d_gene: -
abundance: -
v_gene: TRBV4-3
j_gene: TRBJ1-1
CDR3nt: TGCGCCAGCAGCCCCGACCGACAGGTTGGAACTGAAGCTTTCTTT
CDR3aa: CASSPDRQVGTEAFF